Listed below are T cell receptor beta chains from one sample, sequenced in a study of neurological immune-mediated disorders. TCRdb independently ran MiXCR on the 5' RACE reads; one entry per CDR3 protein. Of tens of thousands of distinct CDR3 sequences in the sample, approximately 10% were seen once. The sequencing sample was made of PBMCs. The receptors originated from a man in his forties in good health. CDR3s include the opening cysteine and the closing phenylalanine or tryptophan. D genes are given only for firm matches. The listing skips clone size in some rows; elsewhere it reads once, few, many or a size class.

>TRBJ2-4|TRBV29-1|TRBD1|few
CSAIQGNIQYF
TGCAGCGCAATACAGGGGAACATTCAGTACTTC
>TRBJ1-6|TRBV11-2|NA|many
CASTIIGGNSPLHF
TGTGCCAGCACCATCATCGGGGGAAATTCACCCCTCCACTTT
>TRBJ2-1|TRBV9|NA|NA
CASSPGGGEPFF
TGTGCCAGCAGCCCCGGGGGTGGTGAGCCGTTCTTC
>TRBJ1-4|TRBV5-1|TRBD1|few
CASSVGQGDGKLFF
TGCGCCAGCAGCGTGGGACAGGGAGACGGAAAACTGTTTTTT
>TRBJ2-1|TRBV5-1|NA|many
CASSLTTGNNEQFF
TGCGCCAGCAGCCTTACTACAGGGAACAATGAGCAGTTCTTC
>TRBJ2-7|TRBV29-1|NA|NA
CSVEAKRWTLYEQYF
TGCAGCGTTGAAGCCAAAAGGTGGACTCTGTACGAGCAGTACTTC
>TRBJ1-5|TRBV9|NA|NA
CASSPGGGQRQPQHF
TGTGCCAGCAGCCCTGGGGGGGGGCAAAGGCAGCCCCAGCATTTT
>TRBJ1-2|TRBV7-6|NA|many
CASSPMDSFYGYTF
TGTGCCAGCAGCCCGATGGACAGCTTCTATGGCTACACCTTC
>TRBJ1-5|TRBV5-1|NA|many
CASSSGPGNNQPQHF
TGCGCCAGCAGCTCCGGGCCAGGGAACAATCAGCCCCAGCATTTT
>TRBJ2-2|TRBV12-3/TRBV12-4|TRBD2|few
CASSSWKRGGYTGELFF
TGTGCCAGCAGTTCATGGAAGCGGGGGGGATACACCGGGGAGCTGTTTTTT
>TRBJ2-7|TRBV5-5|TRBD1|many
CASSWTGPYEQYF
TGTGCCAGCAGCTGGACAGGCCCATACGAGCAGTACTTC
>TRBJ1-1|TRBV20-1|NA|many
CSATVNTEAFF
TGCAGTGCTACAGTGAACACTGAAGCTTTCTTT
>TRBJ1-2|TRBV7-2|NA|many
CASRKNLSQGGTF
TGTGCCAGCAGAAAAAACCTTTCACAGGGAGGCACCTTC
>TRBJ2-7|TRBV6-1|NA|NA
CASSEAAGQFYEQYF
TGTGCCAGCAGTGAAGCTGCGGGACAGTTCTACGAGCAGTACTTC